The 20 T cell receptor beta chains in this list originate from one sample, sequenced in a study of blood T cell repertoires in COVID-19. The method was immunoSEQ multiplex PCR; TCRdb's version includes in-frame clones alone and lacks a portion of them. The table records a few hundred thousand clones, about nine tenths of them present only once. The material sequenced was peripheral blood. The receptors were gathered from a woman aged 40 to 55 who had recovered from COVID-19.

This chain joins TRBV2 and TRBJ1-2, with D tentatively TRBD1 (6 bases). This CDR3 is 15 amino acids long. Looked up from germline, CDR1 is SNHLY and CDR2 is FYNNEI. V was trimmed by 7 bases and J by 7 bases, leaving 22 bases between them. CDR3 amino acids: CASTTTRGGYRGYTF. The CDR3 DNA is TGTGCCAGCACCACAACCAGGGGAGGGTACCGTGGCTACACCTTC.

The rearrangement uses TRBV14 and TRBJ1-3; D ambiguous. Trimming removed 3 bases at V and 1 base at J, with 22 bases between. The CDR3 has 19 residues. The germline V gene encodes CDR1 SGHDN and CDR2 FVKESK. CDR3 DNA: TGTGCCAGCAGCCAGTACCCAGTCCTCAAAGGAGGTTCTGGAAACACCATATATTTT. Translated, it gives CASSQYPVLKGGSGNTIYF.

The genes are TRBV19 and TRBJ2-7; 12 bases align to TRBD2. Germline CDR1 LNHDA, CDR2 SQIVND (reference sequence). CDR3 size: 15 residues. With 5 bases clipped from V and 4 bases from J, the junction kept 6 bases outside the gene matches. The CDR3 DNA reads TGTGCCAGTAGTGATCCGGGACTAGCGGGTTACGAGCAGTACTTC. Amino acid sequence: CASSDPGLAGYEQYF.

The CDR3 loop reads CASGLADNEQFF. Here the CDR3 DNA reads TGTGCTAGTGGTTTGGCGGACAATGAGCAGTTCTTC. The chain couples TRBV12-5 to TRBJ2-1, with D unclear. This CDR3 has 12 amino acids. Trimming took off 1 base at V and 5 bases at J, with 3 bases between the two ends. Germline lookup yields CDR1 LGHNT and CDR2 FRNRAP.

This chain links TRBV4-2 with TRBJ2-1, with 11 bases lining up with TRBD2. The CDR3 has 18 residues. V trimming: 1 base; J trimming: 0 bases; junction bases outside the gene matches: 5. The germline CDR1 and CDR2 sequences are LGHNA and YNFKEQ. For the CDR3, the DNA is TGTGCCAGCAGCCAAGCCCTAGCGGGAGGACCCTCCTACAATGAGCAGTTCTTC. This codes for CASSQALAGGPSYNEQFF.

The chain's CDR3 is CASSLTRGILSGANVLTF. The CDR3 DNA sequence: TGTGCCAGCAGCTTAACGAGGGGGATTCTCTCTGGGGCCAACGTCCTGACTTTC. The rearrangement links TRBV2 to TRBJ2-6, with D possibly TRBD1 on 6 matching bases. The CDR3 contains 18 residues. Between the trimmed V and J ends, which lost 6 bases and 0 bases, there was a span of 18 bases. Germline CDR1 and CDR2: SNHLY and FYNNEI.

With respect to this clone: At one boundary the junction diverges from the germline segment, which might be a read error. The V and J genes are TRBV2 and TRBJ2-1, with 7 bases that match TRBD2. The CDR3 extends over 12 amino acids. Germline lookup yields CDR1 SNHLY and CDR2 FYNNEI. The CDR3 sequence: CAMTSRHNEQFF. The DNA of the CDR3 is TGCGCCATGACTAGCCGCCACAATGAGCAGTTCTTC.

This sequence joins TRBV6-6 and TRBJ2-1; 14 nucleotides agree with TRBD2. Germline V lookup: CDR1 MNHNY, CDR2 SVGAGI (reference sequence). With 6 bases clipped from V and 6 bases from J, the junction kept 4 bases outside the gene matches. The CDR3 sequence is 15 residues long. The CDR3 protein is CASSQGLAGGNEQFF. DNA for the CDR3: TGTGCCAGCAGCCAAGGACTAGCGGGAGGCAATGAGCAGTTCTTC.

The chain joins TRBV11-2 to TRBJ1-1; TRBD1 matches 8 bases. CDR3 length: 15 residues. The V and J ends lost 5 bases and 1 base, in that order; junction bases with no gene match: 6. Germline V gene sequence: CDR1 SGHAT, CDR2 FQNNGV. The DNA for the CDR3 is TGTGCCAGCAGCCCGCGAGGACAGGGGAACACTGAAGCTTTCTTT. Amino acid sequence: CASSPRGQGNTEAFF. Complete variable domain (other parts from reference TRBV11-2 and TRBJ1-1): EAGVAQSPRYKIIEKRQSVAFWCNPISGHATLYWYQQILGQGPKLLIQFQNNGVVDDSQLPKDRFSAERLKGVDSTLKIQPAKLEDSAVYLCASSPRGQGNTEAFFGQGTRLTVV.

This rearrangement joins TRBV24-1 to TRBJ2-7, with D unclear. From germline, CDR1 is KGHDR and CDR2 SFDVKD. The CDR3 is 13 residues long. V lost 4 bases and J 1 base, leaving 7 bases between the germline ends. The CDR3 DNA reads as TGTGCCACCAGTGACCCTATTTCCTACGAGCAGTACTTC. Protein: CATSDPISYEQYF.

The V call is TRBV18, the J call TRBJ2-5; no definite D call. Germline V gene sequence: CDR1 KGHSH, CDR2 LQKENI. This CDR3 is 15 amino acids long. V was trimmed by 2 bases and J by 1 base, leaving 11 bases between them. The CDR3 is CASSPKPNPQETQYF. The CDR3 DNA sequence: TGTGCCAGCTCACCAAAGCCCAACCCCCAAGAGACCCAGTACTTC.

This clone was detected once. The V call is TRBV29-1, the J call TRBJ1-3, with unresolved D. Germline CDR1 and CDR2: SQVTM and ANQGSEA. The CDR3 totals 11 residues. Between the trimmed V and J ends, which lost 5 bases and 3 bases, there was a span of 5 bases. The DNA for the CDR3 is TGCAGCGTTTTGAGTGGAAACACCATATATTTT. This gives the protein CSVLSGNTIYF.

This clone was seen more than once but under ten times. This chain connects TRBV6-5 to TRBJ1-1; D possibly corresponds to TRBD1 (6 bases). Germline CDR1 MNHEY, CDR2 SVGAGI. There are 16 residues in the CDR3. V was cut by 0 bases and J by 6 bases, with 17 bases left in between. CDR3 bases: TGTGCCAGCAGTTACTCGACGGGCAGGGGAGGGTCTGAAGCTTTCTTT. Its translation: CASSYSTGRGGSEAFF.

To note about this clone: One end of the junction is discordant with germline, which a read error may explain. The V call is TRBV14, the J call TRBJ2-5; 8 bases align to TRBD2. The germline V gene encodes CDR1 SGHDN and CDR2 FVKESK. This CDR3 region has 16 residues. The CDR3 is CASSKEASGLLETQYF. CDR3 DNA sequence: TGTGCCAGCAGCAAAGAAGCTAGCGGGTTGTTGGAGACCCAGTACTTC.

J is TRBJ2-3 and V is TRBV6-6, with D possibly TRBD2 on 6 matching bases. CDR3 length: 14 amino acids. From germline, CDR1 is MNHNY and CDR2 SVGAGI (reference sequence). Trimming took off 2 bases at V and 4 bases at J, with 10 bases between the two ends. CDR3 residues: CASSYGRGSDTQYF. The CDR3 DNA follows: TGTGCCAGCAGTTACGGGCGGGGCTCAGATACGCAGTATTTT.

The chain carries TRBV19 and TRBJ2-6, with 13 bases identical to TRBD2. This CDR3 comprises 17 residues. V shed 6 bases and J 0 bases; nucleotides not matched to a gene: 2. Germline lookup yields CDR1 LNHDA and CDR2 SQIVND (reference sequence). CDR3 amino acids: CASRWTSGSSGANVLTF. The CDR3 DNA is TGTGCCAGTAGGTGGACTAGCGGGAGCTCTGGGGCCAACGTCCTGACTTTC.

The rearrangement joins TRBV29-1 to TRBJ2-1, with 8 bases identical to TRBD2. Germline CDR1 and CDR2: SQVTM and ANQGSEA. This CDR3 comprises 15 residues. Trimming cost V 8 bases and J 6 bases; bases outside gene matches: 15. The CDR3 sequence: CSTLIGGTSRNEQFF. CDR3 DNA sequence: TGCAGCACCTTAATTGGCGGGACTAGTCGCAATGAGCAGTTCTTC.

This clone was detected once. The chain carries TRBV11-3 and TRBJ2-2; D gene unclear. Trimming stripped 4 bases from V and 5 bases from J, with 11 bases between. The CDR3 totals 14 residues. Per the germline V gene, CDR1 is SGHNT and CDR2 is YENEEA. This CDR3 is CASSSQKETGELFF. The CDR3, as DNA: TGTGCCAGCAGCTCCCAGAAGGAGACCGGGGAGCTGTTTTTT. Based on the CDR3 plus reference TRBV11-3 and TRBJ2-2, the full variable domain is EAGVVQSPRYKIIEKKQPVAFWCNPISGHNTLYWYLQNLGQGPELLIRYENEEAVDDSQLPKDRFSAERLKGVDSTLKIQPAELGDSAVYLCASSSQKETGELFFGEGSRLTVL.

The chain couples TRBV6-5 to TRBJ1-1; possible D gene TRBD1, 6 bases. CDR1 is MNHEY, CDR2 SVGAGI, per germline. There are 14 residues in the CDR3. The V end was cut by 6 bases, the J end by 6 bases, with 17 bases between. CDR3 nucleotides: TGTGCCAGCAGGGACAGCTTAAAAAAATCTGAAGCTTTCTTT. It yields the protein CASRDSLKKSEAFF.

This sequence joins TRBV19 and TRBJ1-4; D unclear. The germline V gene has CDR1 LNHDA and CDR2 SQIVND (reference sequence). Trimming shortened V by 1 base and J by 8 bases, and 8 bases separated the two germline ends. This CDR3 has 13 amino acids. Here the CDR3 DNA reads TGTGCCAGTAGTATAGGCGTCCGGGAAAAACTGTTTTTT. Residues: CASSIGVREKLFF.